This T cell receptor (beta chain) was recorded in a study of T-cell reconstitution after alpha-beta-depleted transplantation in children. The CDR3 is 15 amino acids. Looked up from germline, CDR1 is LNHNV and CDR2 is YYDKDF (reference sequence). V was trimmed by 0 bases and J by 5 bases, leaving 13 bases between them. This clonotype was observed many times. Preparation of the TCRbeta library was carried out with unique molecular identifiers. One entry per CDR3 protein, called by TCRdb with MiXCR from the PCR reads. The sample holds a few hundred thousand distinct CDR3 sequences, more than 7.5% seen once.

The clonotype originates from a human donor who donated a stem cell graft to a child with SCID. The sample consisted of PBMCs from the stem cell graft donor, taken from the stem cell graft. This chain uses TRBV15 with TRBJ1-2; D may be TRBD1 (6 bases). CDR3 region: CATSRDLGGPYGYTF. Written as DNA, the CDR3 is TGTGCCACCAGCAGAGATCTGGGGGGGCCTTATGGCTACACCTTC. Variable domain in full (rest from reference TRBV15 and TRBJ1-2): DAMVIQNPRYQVTQFGKPVTLSCSQTLNHNVMYWYQQKSSQAPKLLFHYYDKDFNNEADTPDNFQSRRPNTSFCFLDIRSPGLGDTAMYLCATSRDLGGPYGYTFGSGTRLTVV.